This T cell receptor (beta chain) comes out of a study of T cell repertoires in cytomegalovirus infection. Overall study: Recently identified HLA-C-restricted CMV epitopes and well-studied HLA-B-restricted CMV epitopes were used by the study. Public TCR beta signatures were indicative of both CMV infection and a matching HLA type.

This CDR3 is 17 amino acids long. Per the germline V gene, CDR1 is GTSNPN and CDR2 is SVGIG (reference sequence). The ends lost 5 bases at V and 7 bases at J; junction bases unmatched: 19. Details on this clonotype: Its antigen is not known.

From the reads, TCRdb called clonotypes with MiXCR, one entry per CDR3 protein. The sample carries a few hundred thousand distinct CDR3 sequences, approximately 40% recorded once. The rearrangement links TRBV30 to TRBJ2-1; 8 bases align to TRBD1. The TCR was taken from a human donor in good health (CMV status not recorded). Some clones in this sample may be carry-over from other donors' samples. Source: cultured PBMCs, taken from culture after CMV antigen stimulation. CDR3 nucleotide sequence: TGTGCCTGGGTTGACAGGGGTGTGCGTACTTGGAGTAATGAGCAGTTCTTC. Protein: CAWVDRGVRTWSNEQFF.